This TCR beta chain was obtained from a study of regulatory T cells in long-lasting Graves disease. Study outcomes and limitations: Few sampled subjects may have lowered accuracy.

The CDR3 covers 15 residues. The trim removed 1 base at V and 7 bases at J, leaving 1 base unmatched. Germline V gene sequence: CDR1 SEHNR, CDR2 FQNEAQ (reference sequence). Relying on iRepertoire HTBI primers and Arm-PCR of CDR3 regions, the team built TCR beta libraries. TCRdb called the multiplex PCR reads again in MiXCR, with one record for every CDR3 protein. The table includes some 320,000 distinct CDR3 sequences, over 15% detected once. Described time point: newly diagnosed GD, antithyroid drugs for less than 3 months. Generation of the TCR library employed RNA extracted from PBMCs. The sample holds many counts of this clonotype. Antigen: not known.

This chain connects TRBV7-9 to TRBJ1-6, with 10 bases matching TRBD1. The receptor was isolated from a female donor with Graves disease. The sequenced sample was peripheral blood mononuclear cells (PBMCs), obtained at new diagnosis, from a patient treated with antithyroid drugs. CDR3 region: CASSLGQGANSPLHF. CDR3 bases: TGTGCCAGCAGCTTAGGACAGGGGGCGAATTCACCCCTCCACTTT.